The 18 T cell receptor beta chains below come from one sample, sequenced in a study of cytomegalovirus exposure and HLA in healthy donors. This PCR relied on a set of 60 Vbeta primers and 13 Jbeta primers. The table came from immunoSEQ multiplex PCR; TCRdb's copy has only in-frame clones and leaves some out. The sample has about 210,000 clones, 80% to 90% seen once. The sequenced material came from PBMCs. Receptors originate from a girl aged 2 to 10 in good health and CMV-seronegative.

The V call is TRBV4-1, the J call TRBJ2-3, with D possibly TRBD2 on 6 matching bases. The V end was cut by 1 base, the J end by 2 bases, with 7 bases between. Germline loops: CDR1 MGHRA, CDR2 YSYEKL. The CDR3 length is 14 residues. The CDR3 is CASSQGGDTDTQYF. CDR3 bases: TGCGCCAGCAGCCAAGGCGGGGACACAGATACGCAGTATTTT.

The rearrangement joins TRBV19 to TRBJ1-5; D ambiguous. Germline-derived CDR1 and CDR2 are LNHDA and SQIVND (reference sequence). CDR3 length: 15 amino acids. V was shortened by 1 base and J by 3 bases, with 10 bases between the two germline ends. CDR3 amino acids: CASSIAAAVNQPQHF. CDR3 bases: TGTGCCAGTAGTATAGCGGCGGCCGTCAATCAGCCCCAGCATTTT.

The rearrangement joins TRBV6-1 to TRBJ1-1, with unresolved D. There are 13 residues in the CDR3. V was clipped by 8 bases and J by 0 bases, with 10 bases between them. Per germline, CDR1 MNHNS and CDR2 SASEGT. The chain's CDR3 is CASHRDLNTEAFF. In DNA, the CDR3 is TGTGCCAGCCACAGAGACCTGAACACTGAAGCTTTCTTT.

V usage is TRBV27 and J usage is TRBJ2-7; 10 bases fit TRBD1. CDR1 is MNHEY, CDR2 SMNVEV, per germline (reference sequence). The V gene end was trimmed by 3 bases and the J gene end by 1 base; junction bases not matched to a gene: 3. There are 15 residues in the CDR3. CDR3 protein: CASSFDRGPSYEQYF. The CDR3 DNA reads TGTGCCAGCAGTTTTGACAGGGGGCCTTCCTACGAGCAGTACTTC.

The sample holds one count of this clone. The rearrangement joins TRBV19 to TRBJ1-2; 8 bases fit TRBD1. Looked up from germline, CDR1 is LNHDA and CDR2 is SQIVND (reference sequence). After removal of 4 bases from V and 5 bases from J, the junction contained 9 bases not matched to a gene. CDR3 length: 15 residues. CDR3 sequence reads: CASSTHSTGEYGYTF. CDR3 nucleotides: TGTGCCAGTAGTACCCATTCGACAGGGGAGTATGGCTACACCTTC.

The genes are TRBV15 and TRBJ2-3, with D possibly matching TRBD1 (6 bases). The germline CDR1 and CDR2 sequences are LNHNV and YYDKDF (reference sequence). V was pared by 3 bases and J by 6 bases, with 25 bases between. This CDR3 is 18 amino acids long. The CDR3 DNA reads TGTGCCACCAGCAGGGGGCCGATTACAGGGTTTCAAGGTGATACGCAGTATTTT. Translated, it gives CATSRGPITGFQGDTQYF. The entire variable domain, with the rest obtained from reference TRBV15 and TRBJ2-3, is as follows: DAMVIQNPRYQVTQFGKPVTLSCSQTLNHNVMYWYQQKSSQAPKLLFHYYDKDFNNEADTPDNFQSRRPNTSFCFLDIRSPGLGDTAMYLCATSRGPITGFQGDTQYFGPGTRLTVL.

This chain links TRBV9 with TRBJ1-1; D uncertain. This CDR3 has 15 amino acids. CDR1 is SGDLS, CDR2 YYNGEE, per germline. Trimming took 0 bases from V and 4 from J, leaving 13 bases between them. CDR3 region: CASSVGLDFFTEAFF. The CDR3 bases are TGTGCCAGCAGCGTAGGCCTGGACTTCTTCACTGAAGCTTTCTTT.

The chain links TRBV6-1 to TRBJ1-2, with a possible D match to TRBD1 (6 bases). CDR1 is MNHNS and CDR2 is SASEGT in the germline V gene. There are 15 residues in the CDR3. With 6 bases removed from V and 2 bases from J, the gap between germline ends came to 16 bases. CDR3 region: CASRVPGHSNYGYTF. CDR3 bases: TGTGCCAGCAGGGTTCCGGGACATTCAAACTATGGCTACACCTTC.

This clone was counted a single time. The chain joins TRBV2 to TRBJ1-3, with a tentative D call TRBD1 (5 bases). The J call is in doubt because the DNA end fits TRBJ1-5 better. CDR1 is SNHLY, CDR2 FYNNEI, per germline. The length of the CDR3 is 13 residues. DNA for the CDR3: TGTGCCAGCAGGGAGGACAATTTTCCGGGACAGCATTTT. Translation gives CASREDNFPGQHF.

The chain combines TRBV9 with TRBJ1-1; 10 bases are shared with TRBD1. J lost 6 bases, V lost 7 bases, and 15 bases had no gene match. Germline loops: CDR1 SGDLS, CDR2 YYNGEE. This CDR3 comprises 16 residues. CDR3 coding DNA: TGTGCCAGCCTCCAGGTCAGGGACAGGGGCCAGGCTGAAGCTTTCTTT. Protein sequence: CASLQVRDRGQAEAFF.

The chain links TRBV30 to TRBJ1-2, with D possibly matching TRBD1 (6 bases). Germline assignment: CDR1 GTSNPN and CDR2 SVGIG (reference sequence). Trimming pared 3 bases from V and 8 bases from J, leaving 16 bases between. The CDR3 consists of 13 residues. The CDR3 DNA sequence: TGTGCCTGGAGCCAACTTGCGGGGGGCGGCTACACCTTC. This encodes CAWSQLAGGGYTF.

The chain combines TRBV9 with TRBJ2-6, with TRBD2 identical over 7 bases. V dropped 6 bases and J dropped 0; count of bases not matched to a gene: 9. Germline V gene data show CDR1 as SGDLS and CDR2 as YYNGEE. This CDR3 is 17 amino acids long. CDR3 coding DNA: TGTGCCAGCACCCGAAGCGGGGCGAGCTCTGGGGCCAACGTCCTGACTTTC. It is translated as CASTRSGASSGANVLTF.

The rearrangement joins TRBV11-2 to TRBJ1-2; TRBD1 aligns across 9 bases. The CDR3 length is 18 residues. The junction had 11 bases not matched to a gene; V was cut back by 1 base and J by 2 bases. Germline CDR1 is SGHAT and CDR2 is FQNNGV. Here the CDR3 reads CASSLGFRTGASNYGYTF. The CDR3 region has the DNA TGTGCCAGCAGCTTAGGTTTCAGGACAGGGGCTTCGAACTATGGCTACACCTTC.

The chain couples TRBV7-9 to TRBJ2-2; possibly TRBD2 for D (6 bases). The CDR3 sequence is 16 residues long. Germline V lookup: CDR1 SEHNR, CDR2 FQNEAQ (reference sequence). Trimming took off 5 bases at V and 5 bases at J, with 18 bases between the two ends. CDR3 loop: CASSHPLGRRTGELFF. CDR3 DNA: TGTGCCAGCAGCCATCCCCTTGGGAGGCGAACCGGGGAGCTGTTTTTT. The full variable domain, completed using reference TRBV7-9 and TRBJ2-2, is DTGVSQNPRHKITKRGQNVTFRCDPISEHNRLYWYRQTLGQGPEFLTYFQNEAQLEKSRLLSDRFSAERPKGSFSTLEIQRTEQGDSAMYLCASSHPLGRRTGELFFGEGSRLTVL.

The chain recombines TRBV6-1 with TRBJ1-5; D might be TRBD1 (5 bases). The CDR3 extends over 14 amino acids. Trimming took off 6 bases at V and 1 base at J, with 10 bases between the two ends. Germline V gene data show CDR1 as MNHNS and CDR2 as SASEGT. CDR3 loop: CASRADRSNQPQHF. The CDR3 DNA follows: TGTGCCAGCAGAGCAGACAGAAGCAATCAGCCCCAGCATTTT.

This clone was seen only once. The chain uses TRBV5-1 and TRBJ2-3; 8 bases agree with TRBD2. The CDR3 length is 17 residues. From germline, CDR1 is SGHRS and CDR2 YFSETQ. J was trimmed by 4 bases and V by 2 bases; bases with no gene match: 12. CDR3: CASSFYRAGGGADTQYF. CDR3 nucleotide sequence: TGCGCCAGCAGCTTCTACCGGGCGGGAGGTGGCGCAGATACGCAGTATTTT.

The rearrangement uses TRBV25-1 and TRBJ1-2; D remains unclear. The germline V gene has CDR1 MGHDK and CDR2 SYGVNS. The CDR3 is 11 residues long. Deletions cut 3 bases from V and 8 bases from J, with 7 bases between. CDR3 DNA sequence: TGTGCCAGCAGTGACTACCTGGGCTACACCTTC. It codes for CASSDYLGYTF.

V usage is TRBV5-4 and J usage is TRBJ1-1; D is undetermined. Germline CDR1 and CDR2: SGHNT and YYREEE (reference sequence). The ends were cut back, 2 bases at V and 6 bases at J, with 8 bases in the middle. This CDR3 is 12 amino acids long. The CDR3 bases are TGTGCCAGCAGCTTTGAGGTCGCTGAAGCTTTCTTT. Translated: CASSFEVAEAFF.